The 13 T cell receptor beta chains below all came from one sample that was sequenced in a study of T cell responses to AZD1222 COVID-19 vaccine. Clones were sequenced by immunoSEQ multiplex PCR, and TCRdb holds only the in-frame ones, with some missing. The table records roughly 150,000 clones, around 88% of them present only once. Sequencing used peripheral blood, obtained on day 0 of MenACWY control vaccination. The source is an adult in good health.

The rearrangement links TRBV11-2 to TRBJ2-3; perhaps TRBD2 as D (6 bases). The V end was cut by 5 bases, the J end by 3 bases, with 18 bases between. CDR3 length equals 16 residues. The germline V gene encodes CDR1 SGHAT and CDR2 FQNNGV. The CDR3 reads CASSHYIGTPTDTQYF. In DNA, the CDR3 is TGTGCCAGCAGCCATTACATCGGGACTCCTACAGATACGCAGTATTTT. The entire variable domain, with the rest obtained from reference TRBV11-2 and TRBJ2-3, is as follows: EAGVAQSPRYKIIEKRQSVAFWCNPISGHATLYWYQQILGQGPKLLIQFQNNGVVDDSQLPKDRFSAERLKGVDSTLKIQPAKLEDSAVYLCASSHYIGTPTDTQYFGPGTRLTVL.

V and J are TRBV6-4 and TRBJ2-3; D call uncertain. The CDR3 has 15 amino acids. V gave up 5 bases and J gave up 0 bases, with 12 bases separating them. Germline-derived CDR1 and CDR2 are MRHNA and SNTAGT. The CDR3: CASSPIVSSTDTQYF. The CDR3 DNA follows: TGTGCCAGCAGTCCAATTGTTTCTAGCACAGATACGCAGTATTTT.

The rearrangement joins TRBV5-5 to TRBJ2-1; 10 nucleotides agree with TRBD2. V shed 7 bases and J 6 bases; nucleotides not matched to a gene: 7. Germline V gene data show CDR1 as SGHKS and CDR2 as YYEKEE (reference sequence). This CDR3 spans 14 amino acids. Here the CDR3 DNA reads TGTGCCAGCGTACGGACTAGCGGAATCAATGAGCAGTTCTTC. Protein: CASVRTSGINEQFF.

The rearrangement joins TRBV4-3 to TRBJ1-2; the match to TRBD1 covers 8 bases. The CDR3 spans 15 residues. The V segment lost 4 bases and the J segment 4 bases; nucleotides outside the gene matches: 8. Per germline, CDR1 LGHNA and CDR2 YSLEER. This chain's CDR3 is CASSPGTGRLYGYTF. The CDR3 DNA follows: TGCGCCAGCAGCCCAGGGACAGGCAGACTCTATGGCTACACCTTC.

The chain combines TRBV6-2 or TRBV6-3 with TRBJ1-1; D is unresolved. Trimming shortened V by 0 bases and J by 4 bases, and 12 bases separated the two germline ends. CDR1 MNHEY and CDR2 SVGEGT come from the germline V gene. This CDR3 spans 15 amino acids. The CDR3 coding sequence is TGTGCCAGCAGTTACTCATGGGGTAAGAGCACTGAAGCTTTCTTT. Translation: CASSYSWGKSTEAFF.

The chain uses TRBV23-1 and TRBJ2-5; TRBD1 might be the D (6 bases). TRBV23-1 is labeled an ORF, and its function is uncertain. The CDR3 contains 15 residues. Trimming shortened V by 6 bases and J by 4 bases, and 18 bases separated the two germline ends. This CDR3 reads CASRTGHTRVETQYF. The CDR3 region has the DNA TGCGCCAGCAGGACGGGACACACGAGGGTAGAGACCCAGTACTTC.

The chain combines TRBV7-2 with TRBJ1-5; D is possibly TRBD1 (5 bases). Germline CDR1 and CDR2: SGHTA and FQGNSA. The CDR3 has 12 residues. The ends were cut back, 0 bases at V and 9 bases at J, with 6 bases in the middle. In DNA, the CDR3 is TGTGCCAGCAGCTTAGCGGGGGGGCCCCAGCATTTT. Translating gives CASSLAGGPQHF.

The chain has TRBV6-6 and TRBJ2-7, with D possibly called TRBD1 or TRBD2 (5 bases each). V gave up 10 bases and J gave up 2 bases, with 15 bases separating them. CDR3 length: 13 amino acids. Germline CDR1 reads MNHNY; CDR2 reads SVGAGI (reference sequence). This chain's CDR3 is CANRPGRAYEQYF. For the CDR3, the DNA is TGTGCCAACCGACCGGGACGGGCCTACGAGCAGTACTTC.

Concerning this clone: Other DNA sequences in the sample encode the same CDR3. The chain links TRBV5-4 to TRBJ1-1; D is unclear. Germline CDR1 is SGHNT and CDR2 is YYREEE (reference sequence). V was pared by 1 base and J by 1 base, with 8 bases between. The CDR3 has 14 residues. CDR3 nucleotides: TGTGCCAGCAGCTTGCGAGCAGGGAACACTGAAGCTTTCTTT. This gives the protein CASSLRAGNTEAFF. Drawing the rest from reference TRBV5-4 and TRBJ1-1, the complete variable domain is ETGVTQSPTHLIKTRGQQVTLRCSSQSGHNTVSWYQQALGQGPQFIFQYYREEENGRGNFPPRFSGLQFPNYSSELNVNALELDDSALYLCASSLRAGNTEAFFGQGTRLTVV.

The CDR3, as DNA: TGTGCCAGCAGTTATCTGGAATATAATTCACCCCTCCACTTT. Its protein is CASSYLEYNSPLHF. The J gene is TRBJ1-6, the V gene TRBV6-5; D call uncertain. The CDR3 runs to 14 residues. CDR1 is MNHEY and CDR2 is SVGAGI in the germline V gene. With 3 bases removed from V and 4 bases from J, the gap between germline ends came to 7 bases.

This clone occurred a few times. The chain has TRBV7-2 and TRBJ2-3, with D unresolved. This CDR3 is 15 amino acids long. Trimming removed 1 base from V and 0 bases from J, with 8 bases in between. CDR1 and CDR2 (germline): SGHTA, FQGNSA. For the CDR3, the DNA is TGTGCCAGCAGCTTAGGCCAAGGTAGCACAGATACGCAGTATTTT. This translates into CASSLGQGSTDTQYF.

The V gene is TRBV21-1, the J gene TRBJ2-3; the D call in the table, TRBD2, was not verified against the DNA. TRBV21-1 is described as a pseudogene. The length of the CDR3 is 16 residues. The CDR3 nucleotides read TGTGCCAGCAGCAATCTGTCTAGCGGGGGGGAGGGTACGCAGTATTTT. This sequence encodes CASSNLSSGGEGTQYF.

V is TRBV6-4 and J is TRBJ1-1; D might be TRBD1 (6 bases). There are 15 residues in the CDR3. Germline CDR1 reads MRHNA; CDR2 reads SNTAGT. Trimming removed 7 bases from V and 0 bases from J, with 15 bases in between. CDR3 amino acids: CASKRQEGMNTEAFF. The CDR3 bases are TGTGCCAGCAAGAGACAGGAAGGAATGAACACTGAAGCTTTCTTT.